These 2 T cell receptor beta chains were all obtained from the same sample, sequenced in a study of control samples from healthy donors and cancer patients. Repertoires were generated with immunoSEQ multiplex PCR, while TCRdb's copy carries only in-frame clones and drops some. The sample has some 64,000 clones; about nine tenths are singletons. The material sequenced was PBMCs. The source of these receptors is a woman aged 45-59 years with colorectal cancer.

The J gene is TRBJ2-6, the V gene TRBV2; TRBD1 matches 10 bases. V gave up 4 bases and J gave up 0 bases; unmatched junction bases: 6. This CDR3 region has 18 residues. Germline-derived CDR1 and CDR2 are SNHLY and FYNNEI. The CDR3 sequence is CASSGGQGLVSGANVLTF. The DNA for the CDR3 is TGTGCCAGCAGTGGGGGACAGGGGCTTGTCTCTGGGGCCAACGTCCTGACTTTC.

This chain joins TRBV3-1 (or the pseudogene TRBV3-2) and TRBJ2-5; the D gene could be TRBD1 or TRBD2 (5 bases each). The CDR3 has 14 residues. Trimming took 7 bases from V and 5 from J, leaving 17 bases between them. The germline gives CDR1 LGHDT, CDR2 YNNKEL (reference sequence). The CDR3 DNA reads TGTGCCAGCACCGGACTGGGAAAGGGGGAGACCCAGTACTTC. Amino acids: CASTGLGKGETQYF.